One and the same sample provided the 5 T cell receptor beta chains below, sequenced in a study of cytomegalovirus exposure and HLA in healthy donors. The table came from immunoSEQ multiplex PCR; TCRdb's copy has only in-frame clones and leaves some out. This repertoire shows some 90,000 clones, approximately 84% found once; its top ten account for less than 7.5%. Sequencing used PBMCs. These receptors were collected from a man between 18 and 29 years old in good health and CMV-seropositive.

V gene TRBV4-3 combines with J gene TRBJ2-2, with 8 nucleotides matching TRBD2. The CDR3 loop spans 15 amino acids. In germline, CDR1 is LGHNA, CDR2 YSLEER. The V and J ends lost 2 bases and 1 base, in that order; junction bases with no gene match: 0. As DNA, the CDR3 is TGCGCCAGCAGCCAACTAGCGGGGAACACCGGGGAGCTGTTTTTT. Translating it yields CASSQLAGNTGELFF.

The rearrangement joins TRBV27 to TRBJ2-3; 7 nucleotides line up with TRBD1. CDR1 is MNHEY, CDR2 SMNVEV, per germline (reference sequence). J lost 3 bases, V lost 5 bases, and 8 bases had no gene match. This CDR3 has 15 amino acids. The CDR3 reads CASSTPGGGTDTQYF. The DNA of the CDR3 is TGTGCCAGCAGTACACCAGGGGGTGGGACAGATACGCAGTATTTT.

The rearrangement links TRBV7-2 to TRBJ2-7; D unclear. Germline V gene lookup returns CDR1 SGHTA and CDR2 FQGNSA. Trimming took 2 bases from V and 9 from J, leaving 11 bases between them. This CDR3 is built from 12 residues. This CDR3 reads CASSLIGTGQYF. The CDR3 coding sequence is TGTGCCAGCAGCTTAATTGGTACGGGGCAGTACTTC.

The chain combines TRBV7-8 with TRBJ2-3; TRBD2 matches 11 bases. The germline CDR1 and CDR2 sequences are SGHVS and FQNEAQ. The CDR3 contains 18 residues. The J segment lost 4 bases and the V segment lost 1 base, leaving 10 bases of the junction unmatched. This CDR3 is CASSLGLLAGGDADTQYF. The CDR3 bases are TGTGCCAGCAGCTTAGGGTTATTAGCGGGGGGGGACGCAGATACGCAGTATTTT.

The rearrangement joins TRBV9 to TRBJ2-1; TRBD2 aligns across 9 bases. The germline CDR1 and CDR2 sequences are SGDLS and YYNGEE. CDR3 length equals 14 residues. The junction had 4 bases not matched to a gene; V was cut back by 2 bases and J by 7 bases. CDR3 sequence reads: CASSVTSGVNEQFF. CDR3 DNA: TGTGCCAGCAGCGTGACTAGCGGCGTAAATGAGCAGTTCTTC.